The rows below give T cell receptor beta chains drawn from one sample of a study of CD8 T cells in ankylosing spondylitis. TCRdb ran MiXCR on the 5' RACE reads and lists one entry per CDR3 protein. The data hold roughly 370,000 distinct CDR3 sequences, with around 24% observed a single time. Material for sequencing was blood, either unsorted or a sorted T cell fraction (not recorded which). These receptors originate from a male donor with ankylosing spondylitis. The CDR3 runs from the conserved cysteine through the conserved F or W. A D gene is named only where the DNA matches it firmly. Some rows mark clone size as missing; the rest say once, few, many or name a class of expanded clone.

>TRBV10-3|TRBD1|15|few|TRBJ2-1
CAIRPDRGGEDEQFF
TGTGCCATCAGGCCGGACAGGGGAGGGGAAGATGAGCAGTTCTTC
>TRBV12-3/TRBV12-4|-|15|few|TRBJ1-1
CASSYSLLGNTEAFF
TGTGCCAGCTCCTACAGCTTACTCGGGAACACTGAAGCTTTCTTT
>TRBV20-1|-|15|few|TRBJ2-6
CSASNGYSGANVLTF
TGCAGTGCTAGCAACGGATACTCTGGGGCCAACGTCCTGACTTTC
>TRBV28|TRBD2|15|-|TRBJ2-5
CASSLSGRASETQYF
TGTGCCAGCAGTTTAAGCGGGAGGGCCAGCGAGACCCAGTACTTC
>TRBV9|-|16|few|TRBJ2-4
CASSVGGGLAKNIQYF
TGTGCCAGCAGCGTAGGAGGGGGTCTAGCCAAAAACATTCAGTACTTC
>TRBV30|-|14|-|TRBJ2-1
CAWSRAPYDNEQFF
TGTGCCTGGAGTAGGGCACCTTATGATAATGAGCAGTTCTTC
>TRBV12-3/TRBV12-4|-|14|few|TRBJ1-2
CASSLNQGPRGYTF
TGTGCCAGCAGTCTTAATCAGGGTCCGAGGGGCTACACCTTC
>TRBV29-1|-|13|many|TRBJ2-2
CSGSSASGGELFF
TGCAGCGGTTCTAGCGCCTCGGGCGGGGAGCTGTTTTTT
>TRBV9|TRBD2|17|few|TRBJ2-1
CASSAPRTSGVYNEQFF
TGTGCCAGCAGCGCCCCTCGGACTAGCGGAGTATACAATGAGCAGTTCTTC
>TRBV5-1|-|14|few|TRBJ1-1
CASSKDGPNTEAFF
TGCGCCAGCAGTAAGGACGGACCGAACACTGAAGCTTTCTTT